This T cell receptor beta chain was identified during a study of cytomegalovirus exposure and HLA in healthy donors. Study-wide results and limits: A likely sequencing artifact accounted for one observed cluster of highly shared sequence variants. Later genetic work tied a missense DCLRE1C variant to beta-chain V and J trimming.

13 Jbeta primers and 60 Vbeta primers were used for the PCR. Measured with immunoSEQ multiplex PCR; TCRdb has only the in-frame clones, and not every one. The data hold 100,000 or so clones, with approximately 70% observed a single time. With respect to this clone: What it recognizes is unknown.

This CDR3 contains 16 residues. Germline trimming cut 2 bases from V and 8 bases from J; bases unmatched to any gene: 11. Germline CDR1 and CDR2: MNHEY and SMNVEV (reference sequence). The chain recombines TRBV27 with TRBJ1-4; 7 bases match TRBD1. The TCR originated in a man younger than 45 in good health and CMV-seronegative. Sequencing was carried out using PBMCs. CDR3 amino acids: CASSLESRGLREKLFF. CDR3 nucleotide sequence: TGTGCCAGCAGTTTAGAGTCTAGGGGGCTGAGGGAAAAACTGTTTTTT. The full variable domain, completed using reference TRBV27 and TRBJ1-4, is EAQVTQNPRYLITVTGKKLTVTCSQNMNHEYMSWYRQDPGLGLRQIYYSMNVEVTDKGDVPEGYKVSRKEKRNFPLILESPSPNQTSLYFCASSLESRGLREKLFFGSGTQLSVL.